What follows are 32 T cell receptor beta chains derived from one specimen sequenced in a study of T cell clones after liver transplantation. Some clones are missing from TCRdb's copy, which holds only in-frame ones; the method was immunoSEQ multiplex PCR. Of around 120,000 clones listed, 90% were seen once; the top ten hold about 0.8%. Sample: CD4+ T cells from blood, taken 12 months after liver transplant. These receptors were taken from a human patient who received a liver transplant. Some T cells may trace back to the graft donor.

A single count supports this clone. The V call is TRBV18, the J call TRBJ1-5; unclear D gene. V lost 3 bases to trimming and J lost 0 bases, with 6 bases between them. The CDR3 runs 14 residues. The germline V gene has CDR1 KGHSH and CDR2 LQKENI. The CDR3 DNA reads TGTGCCAGCTCACCGGGATATAGCAATCAGCCCCAGCATTTT. This sequence encodes CASSPGYSNQPQHF.

The V gene is TRBV2, the J gene TRBJ1-1, with a possible D match to TRBD1 (5 bases). CDR3 length equals 12 residues. V gave up 8 bases and J gave up 14 bases, with 21 bases separating them. The germline V gene has CDR1 SNHLY and CDR2 FYNNEI. CDR3 loop: CASSVSGARVFF. The DNA of the CDR3 is TGTGCCAGCTCTGTCTCCGGGGCCCGGGTGTTCTTT.

This chain uses TRBV18 with TRBJ2-7; the match to TRBD1 covers 8 bases. Trimming removed 3 bases from V and 3 bases from J; junction bases left unmatched: 4. This CDR3 has 14 residues. Germline CDR1 KGHSH, CDR2 LQKENI. The CDR3 protein is CASSPLGQDYEQYF. CDR3 nucleotides: TGTGCCAGCTCACCGCTGGGACAGGACTACGAGCAGTACTTC.

This clone has just one count. The chain carries TRBV2 and TRBJ2-3; D gene uncertain. The CDR3 spans 15 residues. Germline values: CDR1 SNHLY, CDR2 FYNNEI. Trimming pared 1 base from V and 0 bases from J, leaving 8 bases between. CDR3 sequence (DNA): TGTGCCAGCAGTGAAGACAGAGCTAGCACAGATACGCAGTATTTT. This sequence encodes CASSEDRASTDTQYF. The full variable domain, in which reference TRBV2 and TRBJ2-3 provide the parts outside the CDR3, is EPEVTQTPSHQVTQMGQEVILRCVPISNHLYFYWYRQILGQKVEFLVSFYNNEISEKSEIFDDQFSVERPDGSNFTLKIRSTKLEDSAMYFCASSEDRASTDTQYFGPGTRLTVL.

V gene TRBV5-8 combines with J gene TRBJ1-1; 7 positions agree with TRBD1. CDR1 is SGHTS and CDR2 is YDEGEE in the germline V gene. Trimming cost V 3 bases and J 0 bases; bases outside gene matches: 2. This CDR3 contains 14 residues. In DNA form, the CDR3 reads TGTGCCAGCAGCTCACAGGGGCTGAACACTGAAGCTTTCTTT. Its protein product is CASSSQGLNTEAFF.

This chain connects TRBV5-1 to TRBJ2-1; the match to TRBD1 covers 7 bases. V lost 4 bases and J lost 4; bases outside the gene matches: 5. The CDR3 is 14 amino acids. Looked up from germline, CDR1 is SGHRS and CDR2 is YFSETQ. DNA for the CDR3: TGCGCCAGCAGCGGAGAGGGACAGTACAATGAGCAGTTCTTC. This encodes CASSGEGQYNEQFF.

This sequence joins TRBV18 and TRBJ1-3; a possible D gene is TRBD1 (5 bases). The CDR3 is 18 residues long. Germline-derived CDR1 and CDR2 are KGHSH and LQKENI. Trimming stripped 0 bases from V and 0 bases from J, with 15 bases between. The CDR3 reads CASSPPGVRGSSGNTIYF. CDR3 DNA: TGTGCCAGCTCACCACCGGGGGTGAGGGGAAGCTCTGGAAACACCATATATTTT. Drawing the rest from reference TRBV18 and TRBJ1-3, the complete variable domain is NAGVMQNPRHLVRRRGQEARLRCSPMKGHSHVYWYRQLPEEGLKFMVYLQKENIIDESGMPKERFSAEFPKEGPSILRIQQVVRGDSAAYFCASSPPGVRGSSGNTIYFGEGSWLTVV.

This clone was observed a single time. J is TRBJ2-3 and V is TRBV21-1; TRBD1, the D gene given by the table, was not confirmed from the DNA. TRBV21-1 is a pseudogene. CDR3 length equals 16 residues. Here the CDR3 DNA reads TGTGCCAGCAGAAGGGGACAGGGAGGATCCACAGATACGCAGTATTTT. Encoded protein: CASRRGQGGSTDTQYF.

This clone came up once. The rearrangement joins TRBV18 to TRBJ2-7; the D call may be TRBD1 or TRBD2 (5 bases each). CDR1 is KGHSH, CDR2 LQKENI, per germline. CDR3 size: 13 residues. The V gene lost 5 bases and the J gene lost 2 bases, with 10 bases spanning the gap. CDR3: CASSMGTAYEQYF. CDR3 DNA: TGTGCCAGCTCAATGGGGACCGCCTACGAGCAGTACTTC.

The chain couples TRBV7-6 to TRBJ1-4; no definite D call. The CDR3 runs to 12 residues. Germline loops: CDR1 SGHVS, CDR2 FNYEAQ. The V and J ends lost 8 bases and 8 bases respectively, with 12 bases between them. Here the CDR3 reads CASSGFGEKLFF. In DNA form, the CDR3 reads TGTGCCAGCTCTGGCTTTGGGGAAAAACTGTTTTTT.

The V gene is TRBV6-6, the J gene TRBJ1-4, with 11 bases fitting TRBD1. The CDR3 runs to 15 residues. Per germline, CDR1 MNHNY and CDR2 SVGAGI (reference sequence). J lost 7 bases, V lost 6 bases, and 7 bases had no gene match. CDR3 protein: CASSLPGTGGEKLFF. The CDR3, as DNA: TGTGCCAGCAGCCTCCCCGGGACAGGGGGTGAAAAACTGTTTTTT.

The CDR3 DNA reads as TGTGCCAGCAGTGTCAGGGGGATTGAGCAGTTCTTC. Amino acids: CASSVRGIEQFF. The chain couples TRBV2 to TRBJ2-1; 7 bases are a match to TRBD1. The CDR3 covers 12 residues. Germline CDR1 and CDR2: SNHLY and FYNNEI. J gave up 9 bases and V 4 bases, and 3 bases lay outside the gene matches. Based on the CDR3 plus reference TRBV2 and TRBJ2-1, the full variable domain is EPEVTQTPSHQVTQMGQEVILRCVPISNHLYFYWYRQILGQKVEFLVSFYNNEISEKSEIFDDQFSVERPDGSNFTLKIRSTKLEDSAMYFCASSVRGIEQFFGPGTRLTVL.

The rearrangement uses TRBV28 and TRBJ2-7, with D tentatively TRBD1 (6 bases). CDR3 length: 14 residues. Trimming took 7 bases from V and 3 from J, leaving 16 bases between them. From germline, CDR1 is MDHEN and CDR2 SYDVKM. Written as DNA, the CDR3 is TGTGCCAGCAACTTGGGGCAGGGGATCTACGAGCAGTACTTC. It codes for CASNLGQGIYEQYF.

The V gene is TRBV4-2, the J gene TRBJ1-1; D gene unclear. The germline CDR1 and CDR2 sequences are LGHNA and YNFKEQ. Trimming pared 0 bases from V and 11 bases from J, leaving 7 bases between. CDR3 length: 11 amino acids. CDR3 nucleotides: TGTGCCAGCAGCCAAGATGGACGGGCTTTCTTT. As protein: CASSQDGRAFF.

This rearrangement joins TRBV19 to TRBJ2-3; 9 nucleotides line up with TRBD2. Per the germline V gene, CDR1 is LNHDA and CDR2 is SQIVND (reference sequence). J gave up 0 bases and V 5 bases, and 3 bases lay outside the gene matches. The CDR3 runs to 15 residues. CDR3 DNA: TGTGCCAGTAGTCTAGCGGGGTTTAGCACAGATACGCAGTATTTT. It is translated as CASSLAGFSTDTQYF.

This chain uses TRBV6-5 with TRBJ2-1; 7 positions match TRBD1. The CDR3 has 14 amino acids. Germline V CDR1 and CDR2: MNHEY, SVGAGI. Losses at the gene ends were 6 bases for V and 0 bases for J; bases not matched to a gene: 2. CDR3 loop: CASSPGGSYNEQFF. The CDR3, as DNA: TGTGCCAGCAGCCCAGGGGGCTCCTACAATGAGCAGTTCTTC.

CDR3 nucleotide sequence: TGTGCCAGCAGCCGAGGGGGAGGCCAAGAGACCCAGTACTTC. This gives the protein CASSRGGGQETQYF. The chain is built from TRBV13 and TRBJ2-5; D is possibly TRBD1 or TRBD2 (6 bases each). The CDR3 runs to 14 residues. Looked up from germline, CDR1 is PRHDT and CDR2 is FYEKMQ (reference sequence). V lost 5 bases and J 1 base, leaving 11 bases between the germline ends.

The V call is TRBV7-2, the J call TRBJ2-5; D is uncertain. Per the germline V gene, CDR1 is SGHTA and CDR2 is FQGNSA. Trimming pared 1 base from V and 4 bases from J, leaving 7 bases between. The CDR3 runs 13 residues. The CDR3: CASSLEARETQYF. CDR3 DNA: TGTGCCAGCAGCTTAGAGGCGCGAGAGACCCAGTACTTC.

The rearrangement joins TRBV7-6 to TRBJ2-3, with a possible D match to TRBD1 (5 bases). Trimming left V 5 bases short and J 0 bases short, with 12 bases between. CDR3 length: 15 residues. Germline values: CDR1 SGHVS, CDR2 FNYEAQ. The CDR3 loop reads CASSETGASTDTQYF. The CDR3 DNA reads TGTGCCAGCAGCGAAACAGGTGCTAGCACAGATACGCAGTATTTT. The variable domain in full, with the rest retrieved from reference TRBV7-6 and TRBJ2-3, is GAGVSQSPRYKVTKRGQDVALRCDPISGHVSLYWYRQALGQGPEFLTYFNYEAQQDKSGLPNDRFSAERPEGSISTLTIQRTEQRDSAMYRCASSETGASTDTQYFGPGTRLTVL.

V usage is TRBV7-2 and J usage is TRBJ2-2; D might be TRBD1 (5 bases). V lost 1 base, J lost 5 bases, and 11 bases lay in between. Germline-derived CDR1 and CDR2 are SGHTA and FQGNSA. This CDR3 has 15 amino acids. The CDR3 sequence: CASSLVPGWTGELFF. The CDR3 DNA sequence: TGTGCCAGCAGCTTAGTCCCAGGGTGGACCGGGGAGCTGTTTTTT.

This sequence joins TRBV11-3 and TRBJ2-5, with 12 bases matching TRBD1. The CDR3 length is 15 residues. Germline V gene lookup returns CDR1 SGHNT and CDR2 YENEEA. V shed 5 bases, J shed 5 bases, and the junction held 6 bases outside the gene matches. CDR3 DNA: TGTGCCAGCAGCCCCGGGACAGGGGGCTTTGAGACCCAGTACTTC. The encoded protein is CASSPGTGGFETQYF.

The genes are TRBV28 and TRBJ2-7; tentatively, D is TRBD2 (6 bases). Per germline, CDR1 MDHEN and CDR2 SYDVKM. The CDR3 is 14 amino acids. Trimming cost V 7 bases and J 3 bases, with 16 bases left between them. This CDR3 is CASKPGTGLYEQYF. The CDR3 DNA follows: TGTGCCAGCAAACCCGGGACTGGTCTCTACGAGCAGTACTTC.

This rearrangement joins TRBV25-1 to TRBJ2-7; D is unclear. Trimming cost V 1 base and J 4 bases, with 2 bases left between them. Per the germline V gene, CDR1 is MGHDK and CDR2 is SYGVNS. This CDR3 is built from 11 residues. The CDR3 protein is CASSESYEQYF. The CDR3 bases are TGTGCCAGCAGTGAATCTTACGAGCAGTACTTC.

The V and J genes are TRBV6-6 and TRBJ2-7; 11 nucleotides align to TRBD2. The germline CDR1 and CDR2 sequences are MNHNY and SVGAGI (reference sequence). The J segment lost 6 bases and the V segment lost 5 bases, leaving 9 bases of the junction unmatched. The CDR3 spans 15 residues. The CDR3 DNA reads as TGTGCCAGCAGTCACCCAACTAGCGGGAGTGGCGAGCAGTACTTC. Protein product: CASSHPTSGSGEQYF.

The chain has TRBV19 and TRBJ2-5; 9 bases line up with TRBD1. After removal of 2 bases from V and 5 bases from J, the junction contained 3 bases not matched to a gene. This CDR3 is 14 amino acids long. Per the germline V gene, CDR1 is LNHDA and CDR2 is SQIVND (reference sequence). CDR3 amino acids: CASSITGGGETQYF. CDR3 nucleotide sequence: TGTGCCAGTAGTATAACAGGGGGCGGCGAGACCCAGTACTTC.

This chain connects TRBV18 to TRBJ2-1; D is possibly TRBD1 or TRBD2 (5 bases each). This CDR3 spans 15 amino acids. V was trimmed by 6 bases and J by 4 bases, leaving 16 bases between them. CDR1 is KGHSH, CDR2 LQKENI, per germline. The CDR3 here is CASSRDVGQYNEQFF. The CDR3 DNA reads as TGTGCCAGCTCCCGGGACGTGGGGCAATACAATGAGCAGTTCTTC.

With regard to this clone: One end of the junction does not line up with germline, which may come from a read error. This chain links TRBV7-7 with TRBJ2-7, with TRBD2 identical over 7 bases. This CDR3 has 15 amino acids. Germline loops: CDR1 SSHAT, CDR2 FNYEAQ (reference sequence). The CDR3 DNA reads as TGTGCTAGCAGCTTAAGAGCGGGACTCTCCTACGAGCAGTACTTC. Its protein product is CASSLRAGLSYEQYF.

The genes are TRBV6-1 and TRBJ1-1, with TRBD1 identical over 8 bases. The CDR3 extends over 14 amino acids. Trimming removed 6 bases from V and 4 bases from J; junction bases left unmatched: 7. In germline, CDR1 is MNHNS, CDR2 SASEGT. CDR3 coding DNA: TGTGCCAGCAGCTTGACAGGGGCGACCACTGAAGCTTTCTTT. As protein: CASSLTGATTEAFF.

This chain uses TRBV14 with TRBJ1-1; D is unclear. CDR1 is SGHDN, CDR2 FVKESK, per germline. There are 12 residues in the CDR3. Deletions cut 1 base from V and 6 bases from J, with 6 bases between. CDR3 sequence reads: CASSQGRAEAFF. In DNA, the CDR3 is TGTGCCAGCAGCCAAGGGAGGGCTGAAGCTTTCTTT.

This chain uses TRBV9 with TRBJ2-1; no clear D gene. The length of the CDR3 is 15 residues. Trimming pared 0 bases from V and 7 bases from J, leaving 14 bases between. The V gene's germline CDR1 is SGDLS and CDR2 YYNGEE. The CDR3 reads CASSVGVPLSNEQFF. CDR3 nucleotides: TGTGCCAGCAGCGTAGGAGTTCCTTTGTCAAATGAGCAGTTCTTC.

V usage is TRBV2 and J usage is TRBJ2-2, with TRBD2 matching over 11 bases. CDR1 SNHLY and CDR2 FYNNEI come from the germline V gene. Trimming took 8 bases from V and 7 from J; bases not matched to a gene: 18. This CDR3 contains 18 residues. The CDR3 DNA reads as TGTGCCAGCCTGCAGCACAATAGCGGGAGGGCCGTCGGCGGGGAGCTGTTTTTT. Residues: CASLQHNSGRAVGGELFF.

The DNA for the CDR3 is TGTGCCAGCAGTTCCCAGGGTCGAAACTATGGCTACACCTTC. Translating gives CASSSQGRNYGYTF. This sequence joins TRBV27 and TRBJ1-2; D may be TRBD1 (5 bases). There are 14 residues in the CDR3. Trimming left V 4 bases short and J 2 bases short, with 11 bases between. The germline gives CDR1 MNHEY, CDR2 SMNVEV (reference sequence).